Below, 21 T cell receptor beta chains from the same sample are listed, as sequenced in a study of shared clonotypes between healthy human individuals. Repertoires were generated with immunoSEQ multiplex PCR, while TCRdb's copy carries only in-frame clones and drops some. The sample consists of 600,000 to 700,000 clones, roughly 73% of them appearing once. The specimen was memory CD4+ T cells sorted from blood. The subset is: CD45RA-negative fraction. The receptors originated from a woman aged 25 to 39 in good health.

The chain employs TRBV5-1 and TRBJ2-5; perhaps D is TRBD1 or TRBD2 (6 bases each). This CDR3 contains 14 residues. The germline V and J ends were trimmed by 0 bases and 5 bases, with 11 bases remaining between them. Germline CDR1 SGHRS, CDR2 YFSETQ. The CDR3 DNA sequence: TGCGCCAGCAGCTTGGAGGAGGGGGTGGAGACCCAGTACTTC. Protein product: CASSLEEGVETQYF.

This clone was observed a handful of times. The chain couples TRBV5-5 to TRBJ1-1; TRBD1 might be the D (5 bases). The CDR3 totals 17 residues. Per germline, CDR1 SGHKS and CDR2 YYEKEE (reference sequence). V was trimmed by 3 bases and J by 0 bases, leaving 18 bases between them. CDR3 nucleotide sequence: TGTGCCAGCAGCTCGTCAGGACGGGACCACATGAACACTGAAGCTTTCTTT. Translation gives CASSSSGRDHMNTEAFF.

The chain joins TRBV30 to TRBJ2-2; D is undetermined. There are 13 residues in the CDR3. The germline gives CDR1 GTSNPN, CDR2 SVGIG (reference sequence). V gave up 2 bases and J gave up 6 bases, with 10 bases separating them. In DNA, the CDR3 is TGTGCCTGGAGTCGAGATGGGGCCGGGGAGCTGTTTTTT. Its translation: CAWSRDGAGELFF.

This chain connects TRBV5-1 to TRBJ1-4; 7 bases are a match to TRBD1. Germline CDR1 SGHRS, CDR2 YFSETQ. Trimming took 5 bases from V and 1 from J; bases not matched to a gene: 5. The CDR3 has 15 amino acids. Written as DNA, the CDR3 is TGCGCCAGCAGTATGCAGGGGGAAACTAATGAAAAACTGTTTTTT. Translated, it gives CASSMQGETNEKLFF.

This clone was picked up one time. The chain carries TRBV28 and TRBJ1-2; D perhaps matches TRBD1 (5 bases). The CDR3 loop spans 14 amino acids. Germline V gene data show CDR1 as MDHEN and CDR2 as SYDVKM. V lost 2 bases, J lost 9 bases, and 16 bases lay in between. The DNA of the CDR3 is TGTGCCAGCAGTTTAAGGGGTTGGTCTCGGAGCTACACCTTC. Its protein is CASSLRGWSRSYTF.

With respect to this clone: The sample carries other DNA sequences with the same CDR3. The chain uses TRBV2 and TRBJ2-1; D remains ambiguous. Trimming left V 7 bases short and J 0 bases short, with 10 bases between. CDR3 length: 14 residues. Germline-derived CDR1 and CDR2 are SNHLY and FYNNEI. The CDR3 protein is CASTQLTSYNEQFF. In DNA, the CDR3 is TGTGCCAGCACTCAGCTGACCTCCTACAATGAGCAGTTCTTC.

This clone was counted a single time. The chain has TRBV7-8 and TRBJ2-5; 7 bases align to TRBD1. Germline assignment: CDR1 SGHVS and CDR2 FQNEAQ. V gave up 6 bases and J gave up 0 bases; unmatched junction bases: 4. This CDR3 region has 14 residues. DNA for the CDR3: TGTGCCAGCAGGGACAGGTCGTACCAAGAGACCCAGTACTTC. This sequence encodes CASRDRSYQETQYF.

This chain uses TRBV5-1 with TRBJ2-7, with 13 positions matching TRBD2. V lost 4 bases and J lost 1; bases outside the gene matches: 11. This CDR3 region has 18 residues. Germline V lookup: CDR1 SGHRS, CDR2 YFSETQ. In DNA, the CDR3 is TGCGCCAGCAGCCCGGAGGGACTAGCGGGACCTCGATCCTACGAGCAGTACTTC. Its translation: CASSPEGLAGPRSYEQYF.

With regard to this clone: This sample includes further DNA sequences coding for the same CDR3. This chain connects TRBV30 to TRBJ1-1; D is perhaps TRBD1 (6 bases). There are 15 residues in the CDR3. V lost 0 bases to trimming and J lost 1 base, with 12 bases between them. Germline loops: CDR1 GTSNPN, CDR2 SVGIG (reference sequence). CDR3 sequence: CAWSVLPGANTEAFF. The CDR3 nucleotides are TGTGCCTGGAGTGTACTACCAGGGGCGAACACTGAAGCTTTCTTT.

This clone has more than one count but fewer than ten. The chain combines TRBV28 with TRBJ2-1; D is unresolved. This CDR3 spans 13 amino acids. V was clipped by 2 bases and J by 4 bases, with 6 bases between them. CDR1 is MDHEN, CDR2 SYDVKM, per germline. The CDR3 reads CASSLITYNEQFF. In nucleotides, the CDR3 is TGTGCCAGCAGTTTAATTACTTACAATGAGCAGTTCTTC.

This sequence joins TRBV7-2 and TRBJ2-1; 7 positions match TRBD2. V lost 7 bases, J lost 2 bases, and 8 bases stayed unmatched. The CDR3 consists of 15 residues. Germline loops: CDR1 SGHTA, CDR2 FQGNSA. The CDR3 spells CASKPGGSAYNEQFF. For the CDR3, the DNA is TGTGCCAGCAAACCGGGCGGGAGCGCCTACAATGAGCAGTTCTTC.

The chain uses TRBV4-1 and TRBJ2-7; TRBD2 is a possible D gene (5 bases). CDR3 size: 15 residues. Germline lookup yields CDR1 MGHRA and CDR2 YSYEKL. V was cut by 0 bases and J by 8 bases, with 17 bases left in between. CDR3 residues: CASSQDLGGPGKQYF. In nucleotides, the CDR3 is TGCGCCAGCAGCCAAGATCTTGGAGGACCCGGGAAGCAGTACTTC.

The chain employs TRBV5-4 and TRBJ2-1, with D possibly matching TRBD1 (6 bases). The CDR3 sequence is 16 residues long. The V gene's germline CDR1 is SGHNT and CDR2 YYREEE (reference sequence). V was cut by 0 bases and J by 0 bases, with 10 bases left in between. This chain's CDR3 is CASSLGGPSSYNEQFF. CDR3 nucleotides: TGTGCCAGCAGCTTGGGGGGGCCTAGCTCCTACAATGAGCAGTTCTTC.

This clone was counted ten times or more. The V call is TRBV7-2, the J call TRBJ2-5; D unresolved. CDR1 and CDR2 (germline): SGHTA, FQGNSA. Trimming pared 5 bases from V and 4 bases from J, leaving 20 bases between. The CDR3 length is 16 residues. CDR3 coding DNA: TGTGCCAGCAGCCGCTTCGGGCAGGCCTTGGGAGAGACCCAGTACTTC. Protein product: CASSRFGQALGETQYF.

This clone was seen only a few times. V is TRBV11-3 and J is TRBJ2-7; 10 positions agree with TRBD1. Trimming at V came to 4 bases and at J to 4 bases, leaving 7 bases not matched to a gene. Germline V lookup: CDR1 SGHNT, CDR2 YENEEA. This CDR3 comprises 15 residues. The CDR3 sequence is CASSSRRTGGYEQYF. Here the CDR3 DNA reads TGTGCCAGCAGCTCCCGCCGGACAGGGGGGTACGAGCAGTACTTC.

The CDR3 bases are TGTGCCAGCAGCGCGGGACGGGGAAAAGAGACCCAGTACTTC. This codes for CASSAGRGKETQYF. The chain employs TRBV2 and TRBJ2-5; possible D gene TRBD2, 6 bases. This CDR3 contains 14 residues. Trimming shortened V by 6 bases and J by 3 bases, and 14 bases separated the two germline ends. The germline V gene has CDR1 SNHLY and CDR2 FYNNEI. Based on the CDR3 plus reference TRBV2 and TRBJ2-5, the full variable domain is EPEVTQTPSHQVTQMGQEVILRCVPISNHLYFYWYRQILGQKVEFLVSFYNNEISEKSEIFDDQFSVERPDGSNFTLKIRSTKLEDSAMYFCASSAGRGKETQYFGPGTRLLVL.

The J gene is TRBJ2-7, the V gene TRBV7-9; 7 nucleotides match TRBD2. The CDR3 is made up of 15 amino acids. V gave up 1 base and J gave up 7 bases; unmatched junction bases: 10. The germline V gene has CDR1 SEHNR and CDR2 FQNEAQ (reference sequence). The CDR3 here is CASSLGGSLSGEQYF. CDR3 DNA sequence: TGTGCCAGCAGCTTAGGCGGGAGTCTATCCGGGGAGCAGTACTTC.

This clone appeared a few times. The chain is built from TRBV6-5 and TRBJ2-3; TRBD2 matches at 11 bases. V shed 2 bases, J shed 4 bases, and the junction held 2 bases outside the gene matches. The germline gives CDR1 MNHEY, CDR2 SVGAGI. The CDR3 is 15 amino acids. The CDR3 reads CASSYDSGRADTQYF. CDR3 nucleotide sequence: TGTGCCAGCAGTTACGATAGCGGGAGGGCAGATACGCAGTATTTT.

V and J are TRBV18 and TRBJ2-7; TRBD1 agrees at 9 bases. This CDR3 has 18 amino acids. Germline V gene lookup returns CDR1 KGHSH and CDR2 LQKENI. The V and J ends lost 2 bases and 2 bases, in that order; junction bases with no gene match: 13. CDR3 bases: TGTGCCAGCTCACCAGGCCTTTTAGTGGGACAGGGAACCTACGAGCAGTACTTC. Translation gives CASSPGLLVGQGTYEQYF.

V gene TRBV28 combines with J gene TRBJ1-2, with D maybe TRBD1 (5 bases). CDR1 and CDR2 (germline): MDHEN, SYDVKM. V shed 3 bases and J shed 4 bases, with 9 bases lying between them. The CDR3 is 13 amino acids. In DNA, the CDR3 is TGTGCCAGCAGTTTTGACAGCTTCTATGGCTACACCTTC. It yields the protein CASSFDSFYGYTF.

This clone was recorded only once. This chain links TRBV6-5 with TRBJ2-6, with 8 bases matching TRBD1. Germline assignment: CDR1 MNHEY and CDR2 SVGAGI. The J segment lost 4 bases and the V segment lost 6 bases, leaving 5 bases of the junction unmatched. The CDR3 loop spans 15 amino acids. For the CDR3, the DNA is TGTGCCAGCAGATCGACAGGGGCAGGGGCCAACGTCCTGACTTTC. Amino acids: CASRSTGAGANVLTF.